These 13 T cell receptor beta chains were all obtained from the same sample, sequenced in a study of human T cells and chemical hapten exposure. Time point: pre-sensitization, week 0. Documented treatment: therapeutic diphenylcyclopropenone sensitization with weekly scalp DPC. MiXCR, applied by TCRdb to the RACE reads, yields one record per CDR3 protein. The repertoire holds 50,000 to 70,000 distinct CDR3 sequences, with around 10% as singletons. Sequenced here: whole blood, sampled in connection with sensitization to the hapten diphenylcyclopropenone (DPC). Receptors were obtained from a middle-aged man with alopecia areata. Some clones in this sample may be carry-over from other donors' samples.

This clonotype has just a few counts. J is TRBJ2-2 and V is TRBV4-1; D gene uncertain. V was cut by 5 bases and J by 7 bases, with 17 bases left in between. Germline lookup yields CDR1 MGHRA and CDR2 YSYEKL. The CDR3 extends over 15 amino acids. The CDR3 DNA reads as TGCGCCAGCAGCTACAGCTCCGAAGGGATCGGGGAGCTGTTTTTT. Amino acid sequence: CASSYSSEGIGELFF.

The J gene is TRBJ2-2, the V gene TRBV30; 10 nucleotides align to TRBD2. CDR1 is GTSNPN, CDR2 SVGIG, per germline (reference sequence). With V trimmed by 3 bases and J by 5 bases, 9 bases remained unmatched. The CDR3 contains 16 residues. CDR3 in DNA: TGTGCCTGGAGCGACGGAGCTAGCGGGAGTACCGGGGAGCTGTTTTTT. Translation gives CAWSDGASGSTGELFF.

This clonotype was seen repeatedly, ten times or more. The gene calls are TRBV7-2 and TRBJ2-1, with TRBD2 identical over 12 bases. V lost 7 bases to trimming and J lost 9 bases; unmatched junction nucleotides: 7. Germline lookup yields CDR1 SGHTA and CDR2 FQGNSA. This CDR3 comprises 14 residues. In DNA form, the CDR3 reads TGTGCCAGCACCGGGACTAGCGGGTGGGGTGAGCAGTTCTTC. Its translation: CASTGTSGWGEQFF.

This clonotype occurred many times. This rearrangement joins TRBV5-5 to TRBJ2-7; D is perhaps TRBD2 (6 bases). V lost 3 bases, J lost 4 bases, and 17 bases lay in between. Germline values: CDR1 SGHKS, CDR2 YYEKEE (reference sequence). This CDR3 has 15 residues. The CDR3 DNA sequence: TGTGCCAGCAGCTCCCGGGACTTGTATGCTTACGAGCAGTACTTC. This codes for CASSSRDLYAYEQYF.

The chain combines TRBV12-3 or TRBV12-4 with TRBJ1-1; the D is unclear. Trimming removed 6 bases at V and 3 bases at J, with 14 bases between. This CDR3 comprises 14 residues. For the CDR3, the DNA is TGTGCCAGCAGCCACTTTCTCGCGGACACTGAAGCTTTCTTT. Its protein product is CASSHFLADTEAFF.

The chain recombines TRBV11-2 with TRBJ2-5; a possible D gene is TRBD1 (6 bases). The germline V and J ends were trimmed by 5 bases and 12 bases, with 19 bases remaining between them. Germline V lookup: CDR1 SGHAT, CDR2 FQNNGV. This CDR3 is built from 13 residues. This chain's CDR3 is CASSPGDTTEEYF. In DNA form, the CDR3 reads TGTGCCAGCAGCCCAGGGGACACGACGGAGGAGTACTTC.

The gene calls are TRBV28 and TRBJ2-7; D unresolved. This CDR3 has 12 amino acids. V gave up 6 bases and J gave up 2 bases, with 8 bases separating them. Per germline, CDR1 MDHEN and CDR2 SYDVKM. Written as DNA, the CDR3 is TGTGCCAGCAGGGAACCCACCTACGAGCAGTACTTC. Translated: CASREPTYEQYF.

This chain joins TRBV9 and TRBJ2-3; TRBD2 matches 11 bases. The V gene end was trimmed by 4 bases and the J gene end by 3 bases; junction bases not matched to a gene: 7. This CDR3 is 16 amino acids long. From germline, CDR1 is SGDLS and CDR2 YYNGEE. In nucleotides, the CDR3 is TGTGCCAGCAGCCCCAGGATAGCGGGAGGGACAGATACGCAGTATTTT. It translates to CASSPRIAGGTDTQYF.

This clonotype was picked up many times. This chain links TRBV5-6 with TRBJ2-3; D might be TRBD1 (5 bases). Between the trimmed V and J ends, which lost 4 bases and 7 bases, there was a span of 13 bases. The germline V gene encodes CDR1 SGHDT and CDR2 YYEEEE. This CDR3 is 13 amino acids long. In DNA form, the CDR3 reads TGTGCCAGCAGCGGGCAATCAGGGTATACGCAGTATTTT. Protein product: CASSGQSGYTQYF.

The chain recombines TRBV20-1 with TRBJ1-1; 7 nucleotides line up with TRBD1. The CDR3 consists of 15 residues. Germline CDR1 reads DFQATT; CDR2 reads SNEGSKA (reference sequence). V lost 2 bases, J lost 2 bases, and 8 bases stayed unmatched. The CDR3 DNA is TGCAGTGCTAGAAAGGCAGGGGGGAGCAACACTGAAGCTTTCTTT. Translating gives CSARKAGGSNTEAFF.

The J gene is TRBJ1-5, the V gene TRBV20-1, with TRBD1 as a possible D gene (6 bases). The ends were cut back, 7 bases at V and 4 bases at J, with 17 bases in the middle. Germline V gives CDR1 DFQATT, CDR2 SNEGSKA (reference sequence). The CDR3 covers 14 residues. CDR3 loop: CSGRGGSNNQPQHF. Written as DNA, the CDR3 is TGCAGTGGCAGGGGAGGGAGTAATAATCAGCCCCAGCATTTT.

The gene calls are TRBV20-1 and TRBJ2-7, with 9 positions matching TRBD1. CDR3 size: 14 residues. From germline, CDR1 is DFQATT and CDR2 SNEGSKA (reference sequence). V dropped 2 bases and J dropped 4; count of bases not matched to a gene: 6. The CDR3, as DNA: TGCAGTGCTAGATCGGGGACAGGGCTATACGAGCAGTACTTC. Translated: CSARSGTGLYEQYF.

Many counts were recorded for this clonotype. The rearrangement uses TRBV5-1 and TRBJ1-1; possibly TRBD1 for D (5 bases). The germline V and J ends were trimmed by 0 bases and 5 bases, with 20 bases remaining between them. The germline V gene encodes CDR1 SGHRS and CDR2 YFSETQ. This CDR3 comprises 17 residues. Written as DNA, the CDR3 is TGCGCCAGCAGCTTGGAGTTTGCAGGGTCGTCGGGAACTGAAGCTTTCTTT. The encoded protein is CASSLEFAGSSGTEAFF.